The 32 T cell receptor beta chains reported below all come from one sample, sequenced in a study of OX40 agonist ivuxolimab in advanced cancers. The table came from immunoSEQ multiplex PCR; TCRdb's copy has only in-frame clones and leaves some out. The profile shows some 40,000 clones, 83% of them singletons. Sequenced here: CD4+ or CD8+ T cells sorted from blood, sampled in a trial of the OX40 agonist ivuxolimab. The receptors come from an adult with an advanced solid tumor such as melanoma, head and neck, liver or kidney cancer.

This rearrangement joins TRBV10-3 to TRBJ1-1; D remains ambiguous. V lost 6 bases and J lost 0, with 2 bases in between. CDR1 and CDR2 from the germline V gene are ENHRY and SYGVKD. The CDR3 is 11 amino acids. CDR3: CAIRMNTEAFF. The CDR3 bases are TGTGCCATCAGAATGAACACTGAAGCTTTCTTT.

The chain is built from TRBV5-6 and TRBJ1-4, with TRBD1 matching 7 bases. CDR3 size: 17 residues. V trimming: 4 bases; J trimming: 8 bases; junction bases outside the gene matches: 17. Germline loops: CDR1 SGHDT, CDR2 YYEEEE. The CDR3 sequence is CASSAPTTGKGGEKLFF. Here the CDR3 DNA reads TGTGCCAGCAGCGCGCCGACGACAGGGAAGGGCGGCGAAAAACTGTTTTTT.

This clone is a singleton in its sample. The chain combines TRBV14 with TRBJ2-3, with 9 bases lining up with TRBD2. With 0 bases clipped from V and 0 bases from J, the junction kept 7 bases outside the gene matches. This CDR3 comprises 18 residues. The germline gives CDR1 SGHDN, CDR2 FVKESK. The DNA for the CDR3 is TGTGCCAGCAGCCAAGATTTTAAAGCGGGGGGTAGCACAGATACGCAGTATTTT. Translation gives CASSQDFKAGGSTDTQYF.

The J gene is TRBJ2-3, the V gene TRBV7-6; D may correspond to TRBD1 or TRBD2 (6 bases each). CDR3 length: 15 residues. Trimming took off 1 base at V and 4 bases at J, with 12 bases between the two ends. The germline V gene encodes CDR1 SGHVS and CDR2 FNYEAQ. CDR3 residues: CASSLGGGGADTQYF. The DNA of the CDR3 is TGTGCCAGCAGCTTAGGTGGAGGGGGTGCAGATACGCAGTATTTT.

The chain joins TRBV6-5 to TRBJ1-2; tentative D call: TRBD1 (5 bases). CDR1 and CDR2 (germline): MNHEY, SVGAGI. Between the trimmed V and J ends, which lost 2 bases and 4 bases, there was a span of 11 bases. The length of the CDR3 is 14 residues. CDR3 loop: CASSYRGEGYGYTF. CDR3 DNA sequence: TGTGCCAGCAGTTACCGGGGCGAGGGCTATGGCTACACCTTC.

The V call is TRBV19, the J call TRBJ2-3; 10 nucleotides match TRBD2. Germline V CDR1 and CDR2: LNHDA, SQIVND (reference sequence). The V and J ends lost 8 bases and 3 bases, in that order; junction bases with no gene match: 8. CDR3 length equals 15 residues. The CDR3 loop is CASAERGGGTDTQYF. The DNA of the CDR3 is TGTGCCAGTGCGGAGCGGGGGGGTGGAACAGATACGCAGTATTTT.

CDR3 protein: CASSPRIGATGELFF. CDR3 coding DNA: TGTGCCAGCAGCCCCCGTATAGGGGCGACCGGGGAGCTGTTTTTT. This chain links TRBV7-9 with TRBJ2-2, with D perhaps TRBD1 (5 bases). Between the trimmed V and J ends, which lost 5 bases and 5 bases, there was a span of 15 bases. This CDR3 has 15 residues. Germline CDR1 is SEHNR and CDR2 is FQNEAQ (reference sequence).

The chain recombines TRBV7-9 with TRBJ1-5, with 10 bases aligning to TRBD1. This CDR3 is 16 amino acids long. The germline CDR1 and CDR2 sequences are SEHNR and FQNEAQ (reference sequence). After removal of 1 base from V and 7 bases from J, the junction contained 7 bases not matched to a gene. CDR3 DNA: TGTGCCAGCAGCTTAGGGGACAGGGGCTTTGGACAGCCCCAGCATTTT. Amino acids: CASSLGDRGFGQPQHF.

The V call is TRBV7-8, the J call TRBJ2-3; TRBD1 or TRBD2 may be the D gene (6 bases each). V was clipped by 5 bases and J by 0 bases, with 18 bases between them. The CDR3 contains 17 residues. Germline V gene data show CDR1 as SGHVS and CDR2 as FQNEAQ. CDR3 in DNA: TGTGCCAGCAGCCAGAGGGGGGTCGAGCGAAGCACAGATACGCAGTATTTT. Translated: CASSQRGVERSTDTQYF. The full variable domain, completed using reference TRBV7-8 and TRBJ2-3, is GAGVSQSPRYKVAKRGQDVALRCDPISGHVSLFWYQQALGQGPEFLTYFQNEAQLDKSGLPSDRFFAERPEGSVSTLKIQRTQQEDSAVYLCASSQRGVERSTDTQYFGPGTRLTVL.

The chain is built from TRBV11-2 and TRBJ1-6; D is perhaps TRBD1 (5 bases). The germline CDR1 and CDR2 sequences are SGHAT and FQNNGV. The V end was cut by 1 base, the J end by 7 bases, with 14 bases between. This CDR3 spans 16 amino acids. The CDR3 reads CASSLVRTGSNSPLHF. The CDR3, as DNA: TGTGCCAGCAGCTTAGTTCGAACAGGTTCGAATTCACCCCTCCACTTT.

CDR3 loop: CASSSWDYHNEQFF. As DNA, the CDR3 is TGTGCCAGCAGCTCGTGGGACTACCACAATGAGCAGTTCTTC. The chain is built from TRBV7-2 and TRBJ2-1, with 7 positions matching TRBD2. V lost 4 bases and J lost 5; bases outside the gene matches: 5. CDR1 SGHTA and CDR2 FQGNSA come from the germline V gene. The CDR3 has 14 amino acids.

The chain uses TRBV6-1 and TRBJ1-6, with a tentative D call TRBD1 (6 bases). Germline CDR1 is MNHNS and CDR2 is SASEGT. The CDR3 sequence is 20 residues long. V was trimmed by 0 bases and J by 0 bases, leaving 18 bases between them. The DNA of the CDR3 is TGTGCCAGCAGTGAAGCGCTTCAGGGGTTTTTCAGCTCCTATAATTCACCCCTCCACTTT. As protein: CASSEALQGFFSSYNSPLHF.

The rearrangement uses TRBV11-2 and TRBJ1-1, with a weak D call TRBD1 (5 bases). This CDR3 comprises 12 residues. Germline loops: CDR1 SGHAT, CDR2 FQNNGV. Trimming removed 4 bases at V and 4 bases at J, with 7 bases between. The CDR3 loop is CASSWGGTEAFF. The CDR3 DNA follows: TGTGCCAGCAGCTGGGGGGGCACTGAAGCTTTCTTT.

This chain joins TRBV6-6 and TRBJ2-7; 7 bases match TRBD1. Trimming at V came to 4 bases and at J to 7 bases, leaving 10 bases not matched to a gene. Germline V gives CDR1 MNHNY, CDR2 SVGAGI (reference sequence). CDR3 length equals 14 residues. The CDR3 DNA reads TGTGCCAGCAGTTTGGAAAGGGGGCAATTTGAGCAGTACTTC. This encodes CASSLERGQFEQYF.

Only a few counts were recorded for this clone. At one end, the junction sequence differs from germline, possibly due to a read error. The chain carries TRBV5-1 and TRBJ1-1; no clear D gene. The CDR3 length is 12 residues. Per germline, CDR1 SGHRS and CDR2 YFSETQ. This CDR3 is CASRLANTEAFF. CDR3 coding DNA: TGCGCCAGCAGGTTGGCGAACACTGAAGCTTTCTTT.

This clone was recorded once. This chain uses TRBV2 with TRBJ2-5; 7 bases match TRBD2. The CDR3 is 15 amino acids. In germline, CDR1 is SNHLY, CDR2 FYNNEI. J lost 2 bases, V lost 7 bases, and 10 bases had no gene match. In DNA form, the CDR3 reads TGTGCCAGCAATGGTGGGGGGGATCTACAAGAGACCCAGTACTTC. This encodes CASNGGGDLQETQYF.

Comments on this clone: One junction end disagrees with the germline gene, perhaps due to a read error. This chain links TRBV7-7 with TRBJ2-5, with 7 bases that match TRBD2. CDR3 length equals 17 residues. Germline CDR1 is SSHAT and CDR2 is FNYEAQ (reference sequence). CDR3 in DNA: TGTGCTAGCAGCCCTTCGGGCGGTGGGAGGGTTTTCGAGACCCAGTACTTC. Protein: CASSPSGGGRVFETQYF.

This clone occurred once. The CDR3 nucleotides are TGTGCCAGCAGCAGGGGACCGGGTAACGAGCAGTACTTC. Protein sequence: CASSRGPGNEQYF. This chain joins TRBV5-4 and TRBJ2-7, with D perhaps given as TRBD1 or TRBD2 (5 bases each). Trimming took off 4 bases at V and 5 bases at J, with 13 bases between the two ends. The germline gives CDR1 SGHNT, CDR2 YYREEE (reference sequence). The CDR3 sequence is 13 residues long.

This clone occurred many times. The chain uses TRBV6-1 and TRBJ1-3; no definite D call. Trimming removed 4 bases from V and 4 bases from J, with 11 bases in between. Germline-derived CDR1 and CDR2 are MNHNS and SASEGT. CDR3 length: 14 amino acids. The CDR3 DNA reads as TGTGCCAGCAGTGTGGGTACAGAAGGAAACACCATATATTTT. It codes for CASSVGTEGNTIYF.

The chain uses TRBV28 and TRBJ2-7; D remains unclear. The CDR3 is 12 amino acids. V was trimmed by 5 bases and J by 1 base, leaving 6 bases between them. The V gene's germline CDR1 is MDHEN and CDR2 SYDVKM. The CDR3 loop is CASSLDSYEQYF. In DNA, the CDR3 is TGTGCCAGCAGTCTCGATTCCTACGAGCAGTACTTC.

The V call is TRBV9, the J call TRBJ2-5, with TRBD2 matching 9 bases. The V gene end was trimmed by 0 bases and the J gene end by 0 bases; junction bases not matched to a gene: 3. CDR1 SGDLS and CDR2 YYNGEE come from the germline V gene. CDR3 size: 16 residues. The CDR3 spells CASSVAAGGNQETQYF. The CDR3 DNA reads TGTGCCAGCAGCGTAGCAGCGGGGGGAAACCAAGAGACCCAGTACTTC.

V is TRBV6-5 and J is TRBJ1-2; D not certain. Germline V gene lookup returns CDR1 MNHEY and CDR2 SVGAGI. Trimming pared 7 bases from V and 5 bases from J, leaving 8 bases between. CDR3 length equals 11 residues. The CDR3 reads CASIEEYGYTF. As DNA, the CDR3 is TGTGCCAGCATCGAAGAGTATGGCTACACCTTC.

The rearrangement links TRBV9 to TRBJ1-2, with D uncertain. The germline V gene has CDR1 SGDLS and CDR2 YYNGEE. The CDR3 runs 13 residues. V was shortened by 0 bases and J by 3 bases, with 6 bases between the two germline ends. CDR3 sequence (DNA): TGTGCCAGCAGCGTAGTTGGGGACTATGGCTACACCTTC. It is translated as CASSVVGDYGYTF.

The gene calls are TRBV4-1 and TRBJ2-1; no firm D call. Trimming stripped 4 bases from V and 4 bases from J, with 5 bases between. The germline V gene has CDR1 MGHRA and CDR2 YSYEKL. This CDR3 is 12 amino acids long. CDR3 residues: CASSRQYNEQFF. The CDR3, as DNA: TGCGCCAGCAGCCGGCAGTACAATGAGCAGTTCTTC.

V gene TRBV28 combines with J gene TRBJ1-2; unclear D gene. Trimming removed 8 bases at V and 4 bases at J, with 23 bases between. CDR3 length: 16 residues. The V gene's germline CDR1 is MDHEN and CDR2 SYDVKM. The DNA of the CDR3 is TGTGCCAGCGGCCCGCAACTCAGCGGAGGTATCTATGGCTACACCTTC. Its protein is CASGPQLSGGIYGYTF.

This clone was seen a single time. The chain is built from TRBV7-8 and TRBJ1-3; D unresolved. V was clipped by 2 bases and J by 2 bases, with 13 bases between them. This CDR3 has 16 residues. Germline V CDR1 and CDR2: SGHVS, FQNEAQ. CDR3 DNA: TGTGCCAGCAGCTTACAGCCGCAGGACCCTGGAAACACCATATATTTT. Translating gives CASSLQPQDPGNTIYF.

The V and J genes are TRBV5-7 and TRBJ2-7; no reliable D call. TRBV5-7 is an ORF, with its function uncertain. V shed 2 bases and J shed 0 bases, with 21 bases lying between them. There are 18 residues in the CDR3. The DNA of the CDR3 is TGTGCCAGCAGCTTACGTACCTATACGGGCGGCAGCTCCTACGAGCAGTACTTC. Translating gives CASSLRTYTGGSSYEQYF.

V is TRBV21-1 and J is TRBJ1-1; no check of the table's D call, TRBD1, against the DNA was made. TRBV21-1 is a known pseudogene. The CDR3 consists of 14 residues. The CDR3 nucleotides are TGTGCCAGCAGGGTGAACACAATTCGCACTGAAGCTTTCTTT. It is translated as CASRVNTIRTEAFF.

The chain couples TRBV9 to TRBJ2-3; tentatively, D is TRBD1 (5 bases). CDR3 length: 16 residues. Per the germline V gene, CDR1 is SGDLS and CDR2 is YYNGEE. Trimming stripped 3 bases from V and 0 bases from J, with 14 bases between. CDR3 loop: CASSDGAESSTDTQYF. CDR3 DNA: TGTGCCAGCAGCGATGGGGCGGAGTCTAGCACAGATACGCAGTATTTT.

The gene calls are TRBV19 and TRBJ2-3; a possible D gene is TRBD1 (6 bases). The CDR3 totals 16 residues. Per the germline V gene, CDR1 is LNHDA and CDR2 is SQIVND (reference sequence). Trimming removed 3 bases at V and 1 base at J, with 14 bases between. The CDR3 is CASSMGASLGTDTQYF. The CDR3 bases are TGTGCCAGTAGTATGGGGGCTAGCCTAGGCACAGATACGCAGTATTTT.

The chain employs TRBV7-9 and TRBJ2-2; D might be TRBD1 (6 bases). The CDR3 length is 15 residues. Per the germline V gene, CDR1 is SEHNR and CDR2 is FQNEAQ (reference sequence). V was shortened by 6 bases and J by 4 bases, with 15 bases between the two germline ends. The CDR3 loop reads CASRAGTSSTGELFF. The CDR3, as DNA: TGTGCCAGCAGGGCCGGGACATCGAGCACCGGGGAGCTGTTTTTT.

This chain connects TRBV7-2 to TRBJ1-5; TRBD1 matches at 11 bases. The germline gives CDR1 SGHTA, CDR2 FQGNSA. CDR3 length: 17 amino acids. The V gene end was trimmed by 5 bases and the J gene end by 4 bases; junction bases not matched to a gene: 10. The DNA for the CDR3 is TGTGCCAGCAGCCCACGGGGACAGGGGGAACTTAATCAGCCCCAGCATTTT. Translation: CASSPRGQGELNQPQHF.